Presented here are 14 T cell receptor beta chains from one specimen sequenced in a study of cytotoxic CD8 clonotypes in ibrutinib-treated CLL. This table comes from immunoSEQ multiplex PCR, and its TCRdb copy is limited to in-frame clones, with some not included. The repertoire has approximately 100,000 clones, around 73% of them found once; the top ten carry under 35%. This specimen consisted of PBMCs, obtained after 12 months of ibrutinib treatment. These receptors were taken from a human donor with chronic lymphocytic leukemia.

The V gene is TRBV5-1, the J gene TRBJ2-1; possible D gene TRBD1, 6 bases. The germline V gene encodes CDR1 SGHRS and CDR2 YFSETQ. Trimming removed 0 bases at V and 4 bases at J, with 23 bases between. There are 19 residues in the CDR3. The CDR3 region has the DNA TGCGCCAGCAGCTTGGCCTCCAGGACAGCTCCCAAAGTATACAATGAGCAGTTCTTC. Encoded protein: CASSLASRTAPKVYNEQFF.

CDR3 DNA: TGTGCCACCAAGGAGGGAGCCGGATATACGCAGTATTTT. It translates to CATKEGAGYTQYF. The chain couples TRBV15 to TRBJ2-3, with D perhaps matching TRBD2 (6 bases). Germline V gene sequence: CDR1 LNHNV, CDR2 YYDKDF (reference sequence). The V gene lost 7 bases and the J gene lost 7 bases, with 15 bases spanning the gap. The CDR3 is made up of 13 amino acids.

This chain joins TRBV5-1 and TRBJ2-7; D is possibly TRBD1 (5 bases). CDR1 and CDR2 from the germline V gene are SGHRS and YFSETQ. The V and J ends lost 0 bases and 0 bases respectively, with 7 bases between them. The CDR3 totals 14 residues. CDR3 DNA: TGCGCCAGCAGCTTGGGACAGATCTCCTACGAGCAGTACTTC. This translates into CASSLGQISYEQYF.

The rearrangement joins TRBV30 to TRBJ2-6; D gene uncertain. Per germline, CDR1 GTSNPN and CDR2 SVGIG (reference sequence). Deletions cut 2 bases from V and 0 bases from J, with 5 bases between. The CDR3 loop spans 14 amino acids. The CDR3 is CAWSLNSGANVLTF. CDR3 nucleotides: TGTGCCTGGAGTCTTAACTCTGGGGCCAACGTCCTGACTTTC.

The rearrangement links TRBV4-2 to TRBJ1-2; 7 bases fit TRBD1. The V segment lost 5 bases and the J segment 6 bases; nucleotides outside the gene matches: 6. CDR3 length: 13 residues. CDR1 LGHNA and CDR2 YNFKEQ come from the germline V gene. Here the CDR3 DNA reads TGTGCCAGCAGCTGGGGGACAGCGAATGGCTACACCTTC. Translated: CASSWGTANGYTF.

J is TRBJ1-1 and V is TRBV7-2; TRBD1 is a possible D gene (5 bases). The V gene's germline CDR1 is SGHTA and CDR2 FQGNSA. The CDR3 covers 14 residues. V was shortened by 6 bases and J by 0 bases, with 11 bases between the two germline ends. The CDR3 DNA reads TGTGCCAGCAGTAGACCGGGGGTGAACACTGAAGCTTTCTTT. As protein: CASSRPGVNTEAFF.

The chain employs TRBV2 and TRBJ1-2; 7 bases match TRBD1. Germline V lookup: CDR1 SNHLY, CDR2 FYNNEI. CDR3 length: 12 residues. The ends lost 4 bases at V and 6 bases at J; junction bases unmatched: 2. The CDR3: CASSVTGDGYTF. The CDR3 nucleotides read TGTGCCAGCAGTGTAACAGGGGATGGCTACACCTTC. Full variable domain (rest looked up from reference TRBV2 and TRBJ1-2): EPEVTQTPSHQVTQMGQEVILRCVPISNHLYFYWYRQILGQKVEFLVSFYNNEISEKSEIFDDQFSVERPDGSNFTLKIRSTKLEDSAMYFCASSVTGDGYTFGSGTRLTVV.

The rearrangement uses TRBV18 and TRBJ1-1; TRBD1 aligns across 7 bases. V lost 2 bases to trimming and J lost 1 base; unmatched junction nucleotides: 1. From germline, CDR1 is KGHSH and CDR2 LQKENI. There are 14 residues in the CDR3. Written as DNA, the CDR3 is TGTGCCAGCTCACCAAGGGACAGGAACACTGAAGCTTTCTTT. This gives the protein CASSPRDRNTEAFF.

The V gene is TRBV30, the J gene TRBJ2-7; D possibly matches TRBD1 or TRBD2 (5 bases each). Germline values: CDR1 GTSNPN, CDR2 SVGIG (reference sequence). V was trimmed by 5 bases and J by 2 bases, leaving 16 bases between them. This CDR3 has 14 amino acids. The CDR3 protein is CAWGSGTVTYEQYF. In nucleotides, the CDR3 is TGTGCCTGGGGTTCCGGGACGGTGACCTACGAGCAGTACTTC.

The rearrangement uses TRBV5-1 and TRBJ2-3, with 15 nucleotides matching TRBD2. Looked up from germline, CDR1 is SGHRS and CDR2 is YFSETQ. This CDR3 has 18 residues. The J segment lost 4 bases and the V segment lost 3 bases, leaving 9 bases of the junction unmatched. As DNA, the CDR3 is TGCGCCAGCAGCTGGAGGACTAGCGGGGGGGTCCCCGCAGATACGCAGTATTTT. Translation gives CASSWRTSGGVPADTQYF.

This chain joins TRBV5-1 and TRBJ2-3, with 10 bases lining up with TRBD1. J was trimmed by 7 bases and V by 0 bases; bases with no gene match: 2. The germline V gene has CDR1 SGHRS and CDR2 YFSETQ. CDR3 length: 14 residues. The CDR3 loop reads CASSLEGQGYTQYF. In DNA form, the CDR3 reads TGCGCCAGCAGCTTGGAGGGACAGGGGTATACGCAGTATTTT.

The chain carries TRBV5-1 and TRBJ1-4; D is possibly TRBD1 (6 bases). V lost 4 bases and J 8 bases, leaving 18 bases between the germline ends. Germline-derived CDR1 and CDR2 are SGHRS and YFSETQ. The CDR3 consists of 15 residues. CDR3 loop: CASSPGDRIGEKLFF. The CDR3 DNA reads TGCGCCAGCAGCCCCGGCGACAGGATCGGCGAAAAACTGTTTTTT.

The rearrangement joins TRBV27 to TRBJ1-5; D may be TRBD1 (5 bases). The V end lost 5 bases, the J end lost 1 base, and 9 bases lay between the germline ends. Germline values: CDR1 MNHEY, CDR2 SMNVEV (reference sequence). CDR3 size: 14 residues. The CDR3 loop is CASSPSGSNQPQHF. CDR3 nucleotide sequence: TGTGCCAGCAGTCCCTCAGGGAGCAATCAGCCCCAGCATTTT.

The chain's CDR3 is CASSDRPGSSYEQYF. CDR3 sequence (DNA): TGTGCCAGCAGCGACCGACCGGGGAGCTCCTACGAGCAGTACTTC. The chain carries TRBV7-6 and TRBJ2-7; tentative D call: TRBD2 (5 bases). The ends were cut back, 5 bases at V and 0 bases at J, with 14 bases in the middle. The CDR3 length is 15 residues. Germline V gene data show CDR1 as SGHVS and CDR2 as FNYEAQ.